The clone carrying this TCR beta chain was found once. Donors came from a validation cohort of 95 to 150 subjects, distinct from the first 666-subject cohort. The length of the CDR3 is 12 residues. V was cut by 9 bases and J by 7 bases, with 12 bases left in between. Germline values: CDR1 WNHNN, CDR2 SYGVQD (reference sequence). These data are taken from a study of cytomegalovirus exposure and HLA in healthy donors. The protocol was immunoSEQ multiplex PCR, while the TCRdb copy is restricted to in-frame clones and leaves out a portion. The sample lists about 49,000 clones; 92% were seen once. The receptor's source is a man in his late teens or twenties in good health and CMV-seronegative. Sequencing was done on a sample of PBMCs. The chain uses TRBV10-1 and TRBJ2-2, with D perhaps TRBD2 (5 bases). CDR3 coding DNA: TGCGCCAGACCGGGATCGGACGGGGAGCTGTTTTTT. It is translated as CARPGSDGELFF.